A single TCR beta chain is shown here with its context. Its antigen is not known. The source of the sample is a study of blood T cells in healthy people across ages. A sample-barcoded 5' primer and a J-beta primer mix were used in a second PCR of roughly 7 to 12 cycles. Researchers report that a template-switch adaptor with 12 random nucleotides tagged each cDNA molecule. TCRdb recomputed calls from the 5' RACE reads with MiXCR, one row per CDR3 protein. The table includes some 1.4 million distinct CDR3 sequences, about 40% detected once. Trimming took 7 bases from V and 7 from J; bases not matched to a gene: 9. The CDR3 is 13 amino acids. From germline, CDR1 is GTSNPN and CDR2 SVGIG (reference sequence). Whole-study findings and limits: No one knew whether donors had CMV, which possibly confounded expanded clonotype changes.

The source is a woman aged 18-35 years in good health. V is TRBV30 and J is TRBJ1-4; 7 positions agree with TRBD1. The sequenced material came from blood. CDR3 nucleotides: TGTGCCTCAGGAGGGGGCTGGGGTGAAAAACTGTTTTTT. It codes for CASGGGWGEKLFF.